This TCR beta chain was observed in a study of T cells in Graves' hyperthyroidism and ophthalmopathy. No ophthalmopathy progression within 18 months constituted stable Graves' hyperthyroidism. Germline lookup yields CDR1 SGHDN and CDR2 FVKESK. CDR3 length equals 17 residues. V was pared by 3 bases and J by 4 bases, with 7 bases of the junction left unmatched. The source material, RNA transcripts, was used to amplify TCR beta CDR3 regions. With the HTBI primer set, the TCR CDR3 went through a first round of RT-PCR. A single record per CDR3 protein comes from TCRdb applying MiXCR to the multiplex PCR reads. The sample consists of roughly 380,000 distinct CDR3 sequences, over 11% of them appearing once.

The source is a woman in her fifties or sixties with Graves' hyperthyroidism. The genes are TRBV14 and TRBJ2-5; 14 bases are a match to TRBD2. Sample: blood. The CDR3 region is CASSQGLAGAPIETQYF. CDR3 in DNA: TGTGCCAGCAGCCAGGGACTAGCGGGAGCCCCAATAGAGACCCAGTACTTC.